This T cell receptor beta chain was captured by sequencing in a study of metastatic and nonmetastatic thyroid tumors. Study at large: The study looked at repertoires side by side in blood and in tumor or nodule tissue from malignant and benign thyroid patients.

In the original analysis: A classifier of distant metastasis in papillary thyroid cancer was built from CDR3 differences (across clinicopathological groups). TCRdb recomputed clones from the PCR reads via MiXCR. The V and J calls and clone size come from TCRdb's table, not from the authors' own analysis. The sample contains approximately 21,000 clones, approximately 20% of which appear only once. Not a single patient had been given any form of treatment at any point before undergoing thyroid surgery. Study conclusions and caveats: For both blood and tumor, malignant thyroid tumors reportedly showed significantly higher TCR beta diversity than benign nodules did.

This clone was counted many times. Its antigen is unknown. V lost 3 bases and J 5 bases, leaving 8 bases between the germline ends. Germline loops: CDR1 DFQATT, CDR2 SNEGSKA (reference sequence). This CDR3 spans 12 amino acids. The TCR sequence derives from a male donor with papillary thyroid cancer or a benign thyroid nodule (not recorded which). Some clones in this sample may be carry-over from other donors' samples. The chain employs TRBV20-1 and TRBJ2-1; D gene ambiguous. Sequenced sample: blood. Here the CDR3 reads CSASPENNEQFF. As DNA, the CDR3 is TGCAGTGCTAGTCCTGAAAACAATGAGCAGTTCTTC.